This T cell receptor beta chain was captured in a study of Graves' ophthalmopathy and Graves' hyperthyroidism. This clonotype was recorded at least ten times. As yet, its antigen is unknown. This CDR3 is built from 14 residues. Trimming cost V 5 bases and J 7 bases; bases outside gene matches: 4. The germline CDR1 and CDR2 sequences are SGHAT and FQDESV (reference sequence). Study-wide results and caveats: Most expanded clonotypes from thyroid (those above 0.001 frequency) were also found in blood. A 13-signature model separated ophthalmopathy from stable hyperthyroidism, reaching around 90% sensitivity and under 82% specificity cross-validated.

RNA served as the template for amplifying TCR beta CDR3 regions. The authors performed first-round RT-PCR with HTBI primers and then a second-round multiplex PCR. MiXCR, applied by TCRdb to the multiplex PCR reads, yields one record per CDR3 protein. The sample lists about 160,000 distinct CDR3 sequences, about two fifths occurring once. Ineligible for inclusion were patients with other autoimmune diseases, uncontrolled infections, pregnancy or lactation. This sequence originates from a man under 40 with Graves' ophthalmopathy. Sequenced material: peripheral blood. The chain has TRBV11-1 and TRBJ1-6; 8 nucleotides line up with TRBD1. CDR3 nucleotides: TGTGCCAGCAGCGTTAACAGGGGGAATTCACCCCTCCACTTT. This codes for CASSVNRGNSPLHF.